Listed below are T cell receptor beta chains from one sample, sequenced in a study of CD8+ T cells in alopecia areata. Assay used: immunoSEQ multiplex PCR; TCRdb lists only in-frame clones, some missing. This sample yields fewer than 200,000 clones, of which approximately 52% are seen a single time; roughly 17% belongs to the top ten. The specimen was CD4+ T cells sorted from blood, collected around week 55, from a patient treated with tofacitinib. The receptor set was obtained from a human donor with alopecia areata. The CDR3 runs from the conserved cysteine through the conserved F or W. A D gene is named only where the DNA matches it firmly. For some rows the clone size is stated as once, few or many, or as a class when expanded; others skip it.

j_gene	d_gene	abundance	v_gene	CDR3nt	CDR3aa
TRBJ1-2	NA	NA	TRBV30	TGTGCCTGGAACCCGCAGGGGTTCAACTATGGCTACACCTTC	CAWNPQGFNYGYTF
TRBJ1-6	NA	NA	TRBV6-6	TGTGCCAGCAGATCACAGGGAAGTAGTGGTAATTCACCCCTCCACTTT	CASRSQGSSGNSPLHF
TRBJ2-7	NA	NA	TRBV5-1	TGCGCCAGCAGCTTGAGGCCAGGGGTCGAGCAGTACTTC	CASSLRPGVEQYF
TRBJ1-6	NA	NA	TRBV27	TGTGCCAGCAGTTCCGGAGGAAGGGGAGGATCACCCCTCCACTTT	CASSSGGRGGSPLHF
TRBJ1-2	TRBD1	NA	TRBV25-1	TGTGCCAGCAGTGAATATAGGGGGGACAGGAACCTCTATGGCTACACCTTC	CASSEYRGDRNLYGYTF
TRBJ2-3	TRBD2	few	TRBV9	TGTGCCAGCAGCTTAGCGGGGAACACAGATACGCAGTATTTT	CASSLAGNTDTQYF
TRBJ2-3	NA	NA	TRBV11-1	TGTGCCAGCAGGCACAAGGTCCGCGCAGGGACAACCACAGATACGCAGTATTTT	CASRHKVRAGTTTDTQYF
TRBJ2-2	NA	NA	TRBV5-1	TGCGCCAGCCTCCCTCAGGCCGCGAACACCGGGGAGCTGTTTTTT	CASLPQAANTGELFF
TRBJ1-1	TRBD1	NA	TRBV7-6	TGTGCCAGCAGCCCTGCCGAGGGGACAGGGACTGAAGCTTTCTTT	CASSPAEGTGTEAFF
TRBJ2-7	NA	NA	TRBV12-5	TGTGCTAGTGGACCTCCAGGGCCAGGGGCAATTTACGAGCAGTACTTC	CASGPPGPGAIYEQYF
TRBJ2-1	TRBD1	NA	TRBV6-5	TGTGCCAGCATCCCCGCCGGGGACAGGGGTAAAGAGCAGTTCTTC	CASIPAGDRGKEQFF
TRBJ2-3	NA	NA	TRBV5-6	TGTGCCAGCAGCTTGGTGGGGACAGATACGCAGTATTTT	CASSLVGTDTQYF
TRBJ2-7	TRBD1	many	TRBV6-1	TGTGCCAGCAGTCGGGACAGGGGCTACGAGCAGTACTTC	CASSRDRGYEQYF
TRBJ2-1	TRBD2	NA	TRBV6-1	TGTGCCAGCAGTGCACTAGCGGACTACAATGAGCAGTTCTTC	CASSALADYNEQFF
TRBJ1-6	NA	NA	TRBV5-1	TGCGCCAGCAGCCCCCGGGACAATGAGGGCTCACCCCTCCACTTT	CASSPRDNEGSPLHF
TRBJ2-3	NA	NA	TRBV29-1	TGCAGCGTTCTCCCCACAGTTCGGTCGACAGATACGCAGTATTTT	CSVLPTVRSTDTQYF
TRBJ2-3	TRBD2	few	TRBV15	TGTGCCACCAGCAGCGTTCTCCGGGGGGTCACAGATACGCAGTATTTT	CATSSVLRGVTDTQYF
TRBJ2-3	TRBD2	NA	TRBV4-1	TGCGCCAGCAGCCGCGTAGCGGGGGGGCCCGTTGATACGCAGTATTTT	CASSRVAGGPVDTQYF
TRBJ2-2	TRBD2	NA	TRBV30	TGTGCCTGGAGTAGGCTAGCGGTTACCGGGGAGCTGTTTTTT	CAWSRLAVTGELFF
TRBJ2-3	NA	NA	TRBV2	TGTGCCAGCAGTGAACCCTCCCCCATCACAGATACGCAGTATTTT	CASSEPSPITDTQYF
TRBJ1-2	NA	few	TRBV5-1	TGCGCCAGCAGCTTCGGGACCTTTTATGGCTACACCTTC	CASSFGTFYGYTF
TRBJ1-1	NA	once	TRBV19	TGTGCCAGTAGTATAAAGGACGGTAATAGAGCTTTCTTT	CASSIKDGNRAFF
TRBJ2-7	NA	few	TRBV29-1	TGCAGCGTTGGGAGCAGGGCAACCAGCGAGCAGTACTTC	CSVGSRATSEQYF
TRBJ1-1	NA	few	TRBV9	TGTGCCAGCAGCGTAGGGGCTGAAGCTTTCTTT	CASSVGAEAFF
TRBJ2-5	TRBD1	NA	TRBV29-1	TGCAGCGTTGAAGTGGGGACAGGGGACAGGGAGACCCAGTACTTC	CSVEVGTGDRETQYF
TRBJ2-3	NA	NA	TRBV6-1	TGTGCCAGCGGGTCGGGTGGCGAGAATACGCAGTATTTT	CASGSGGENTQYF
TRBJ1-2	NA	few	TRBV2	TGTGCCAGCATAGAACAGGGTTCCTACGGCTACACCTTC	CASIEQGSYGYTF
TRBJ1-2	NA	NA	TRBV2	TGTGCCAGCAGCTCGAGGGATCAGGGGGGCTACACCTTC	CASSSRDQGGYTF
TRBJ2-5	NA	NA	TRBV18	TGTGCCAGCTCACCGCTCCGGGGGTTCGAGAACCAGTACTTC	CASSPLRGFENQYF
TRBJ1-3	NA	NA	TRBV15	TGTGCCACCAGCCGCTCTGGAAACACCATATATTTT	CATSRSGNTIYF
TRBJ1-2	NA	NA	TRBV9	TGTGCCAGCAGCAAACCGGGGAAGGGATATGGCTACACCTTC	CASSKPGKGYGYTF
TRBJ2-5	NA	NA	TRBV29-1	TGCAGCGTTGAAGGACTTTCGGAGACCCAGTACTTC	CSVEGLSETQYF
TRBJ2-1	NA	NA	TRBV5-6	TGTGCCAGCAGCCCACCAGCAGGAAGGGAGCAGTTCTTC	CASSPPAGREQFF
TRBJ1-1	NA	few	TRBV15	TGTGCCACCAGCAGTGATAGGGACACTGAAGCTTTCTTT	CATSSDRDTEAFF
TRBJ2-2	NA	NA	TRBV4-1	TGCGCCAGCAGCCAGGGGACTGTTGGCACCGGGGAGCTGTTTTTT	CASSQGTVGTGELFF
TRBJ1-2	NA	NA	TRBV10-3	TGTGCCATCAGTGATTATGTAGGCGGCTACACCTTC	CAISDYVGGYTF
TRBJ2-5	NA	NA	TRBV30	TGTGCCTGGAGTCCGGGGCAAGAGACCCAGTACTTC	CAWSPGQETQYF
TRBJ1-1	NA	once	TRBV18	TGTGCCAGCTCACAGGCCAATGGGAACACTGAAGCTTTCTTT	CASSQANGNTEAFF
TRBJ1-2	NA	NA	TRBV4-3	TGCGCCAGCAGCCAAGGATCCTCAAACTATGGCTACACCTTC	CASSQGSSNYGYTF